This T cell receptor beta chain was sequenced for a study of neoadjuvant anti-PD-1 for oral cavity cancer (dated by TCRdb to the early 2020s). About the investigation overall: Before undergoing curative-intent surgical resection, most patients got three to four biweekly nivolumab doses at 3 mg/kg. For patients who did not progress, a fourth nivolumab dose was given around day 43, followed by definitive surgical resection on days 50-56. Responders were defined as patients with complete response, partial response or stable disease by RECIST 1.1; non-responders were defined as patients with progression. The parent correlative cohort had approximately twelve patients and a response rate of 33%. Broad study findings and their caveats: Higher pretreatment blood Treg/Th17 ratios correlated with both higher pretreatment blood TCRbeta clonality and lower post-treatment tumor TCRbeta clonality. The TCR analyses had only three patients in each response group, and the authors called for validation in larger cohorts. Within PBMCs, T cell clonality (Gini index) was significantly higher in non-responders than responders after neoadjuvant nivolumab.

The meaning of the sample's time point label: after neoadjuvant nivolumab, at surgical resection. Patients had been newly diagnosed with stage II-IVA oral cavity squamous cell carcinoma, and no prior systemic or radiation treatment had been given to the patients. The cohort was made up of patients with locally advanced, HPV-negative oral cavity squamous cell carcinoma. Peripheral blood mononuclear cells were analyzed directly, without maintenance or expansion in culture. The samples were drawn from a longitudinal correlative study tied to a single-arm phase II trial testing neoadjuvant nivolumab in oral cavity squamous cell carcinoma. Subject-matched pre- and post-treatment PBMCs and tumors from three responders and three non-responders were subjected to genomic DNA-based TCRbeta sequencing. Peripheral blood mononuclear cells were collected before nivolumab treatment and were collected again after treatment, at the time of surgery. The Maxwell RSC DNA from Cells kit was used to extract genomic DNA from PBMCs.

From its cysteine to its phenylalanine, the CDR3 spans 14 amino acids. This entry keeps only the CDR3 DNA: 42 bases, framed from base 1. CDR1 and CDR2 are drawn from the germline V gene: ENHRY, SYGVKD. Trimming accounts for 10 bases at V and 3 bases at J, while the number of junction bases matched to no gene is 6. For deep sequencing of PBMC libraries, mostly around 480 ng of input genomic DNA was used, and six replicates were run per sample. TCRbeta libraries were prepared with the immunoSEQ hsTCRbeta kit according to the manufacturer's instructions. An Illumina NovaSeq 6000 S4 flow cell was used to sequence the final libraries, which had first been combined to 3 nM. In the authors' own workflow: The immunoSEQ Analyzer handled quality control and preprocessing of the raw data. The analysis was restricted to productive rearrangements, with each unique CDR3 amino acid sequence defining a clonotype. Repertoire clonality was estimated as the Gini-Simpson index, computed with the R package tcR. Gini indices were compared with Student's t test, and associations with tumor size change were assessed by Pearson correlation. TCRdb limited this immuneACCESS table to in-frame rearrangements with V and J called. A share of clones is missing; checked studies link under half to unresolved V genes, and the rest is unexplained. For V, J and clone size, that table is used; D and trimming come from the DNA. The sample table records 55,000 to 75,000 clones; 70% to 90% of these occur just once. Approximately 2.6% of the sample goes to the ten largest clones.

Of note for this clone: This receptor's antigen is unknown. Base-call qualities are not available, and no considerably larger clone is one nucleotide away.

The receptor chain draws on TRBV10-3 and TRBJ2-6, and TRBD2 matches 7 of the central bases. The source material was PBMCs, sampled after nivolumab (anti-PD-1) treatment. The source of this sequence is a person aged 35-80 years with oral cavity squamous cell carcinoma. The DNA sequence is as follows: TGTGCCACGGGGCGGGAGAGTGGGGCCAACGTCCTGACTTTC. It is translated as CATGRESGANVLTF.